This T cell receptor (beta chain) was recovered during a study of T cell responses to AZD1222 COVID-19 vaccine. Points from the study as a whole: Donors were largely white British and mainly female; clonal diversity was possibly underestimated. Just six AZD1222 recipients were seropositive at baseline.

Second-dose schedules of about 4 or about 12 weeks were combined. Regarding this clone: The antigen remains unidentified.

Sequenced by immunoSEQ multiplex PCR; TCRdb stores in-frame clones only, minus some. Of 180,000 or so clones listed, 92% were seen once; the top ten hold 1% to 1.5%. CDR1 is MNHEY, CDR2 SVGEGT, per germline. The CDR3 extends over 13 amino acids. J gave up 4 bases and V 5 bases, and 4 bases lay outside the gene matches. The sample in question was peripheral blood, obtained 28 days after the second AZD1222 dose. This TCR was sampled from an adult who received the AZD1222 COVID-19 vaccine. This chain uses TRBV6-2 or TRBV6-3 with TRBJ1-2; 7 nucleotides match TRBD1. CDR3 sequence: CASSTTGPYGYTF. DNA of the CDR3: TGTGCCAGCAGTACGACAGGGCCCTATGGCTACACCTTC.